The present T cell receptor (beta chain) was sequenced within a study of neurological immune-mediated disorders. Synthesis of cDNA was carried out by template-switch 5'RACE. The reaction used 10-nucleotide random UMIs. TCRdb redid the calling of the 5' RACE reads with MiXCR, one entry per CDR3 protein. The table lists around 30,000 distinct CDR3 sequences, about 3.8% of them singletons, with roughly 25% in the top ten. This clonotype has at least ten counts. The CDR3 loop spans 13 amino acids. CDR1 is DFQATT, CDR2 SNEGSKA, per germline (reference sequence). The ends were cut back, 7 bases at V and 10 bases at J, with 20 bases in the middle. As healthy controls, volunteers from a blood bank in Maryland, USA, were used. The sorted libraries drew on roughly 1 million T cells that were CD4+ or CD8+.

Sequencing was performed on CD4+ T cells from blood. This receptor was obtained from a woman aged 40-49 years in good health. The rearrangement joins TRBV20-1 to TRBJ2-1, with D perhaps TRBD2 (5 bases). CDR3 nucleotide sequence: TGCAGTGGTCCCCGGACTCCCCAGGACGAGCAGTTCTTC. Translated, it gives CSGPRTPQDEQFF.